These T cell receptor beta chains were read from a single sample in a study of blood T cell repertoires in COVID-19. Clones were read by immunoSEQ multiplex PCR, and TCRdb kept only the in-frame ones, dropping some. Of 150,000 to 200,000 clones listed, 81% are singletons. Sequenced material: peripheral blood. The origin of the receptors is a man aged 60 to 75 with active or convalescent COVID-19. Each CDR3 is given without its conserved first and last residue.

V	J	CDR3
TRBV19	TRBJ1-1	ASIPFGSTTEAF
TRBV5-4	TRBJ2-1	ASSRGAGTGYNEQF
TRBV5-5	TRBJ1-1	ASSLIHKNTEAF
TRBV5-1	TRBJ1-1	ASSFRTGGNTEAF
TRBV3-1/TRBV3-2	TRBJ2-5	ASSPSASGGETQY
TRBV7-8	TRBJ1-1	ASSFRGALMNTEAF
TRBV18	TRBJ2-3	ASSWRDASTDTQY
TRBV14	TRBJ1-6	ASSQVGASPLH
TRBV29-1	TRBJ2-7	SVEAESYEQY
TRBV5-1	TRBJ2-5	ASSLVGTGKETQY
TRBV5-1	TRBJ2-5	ASKIAGVVQETQY
TRBV2	TRBJ2-6	ASRLGTDGANVLT
TRBV2	TRBJ1-1	ASSDRENTEAF
TRBV11-2	TRBJ1-6	ASSLGDRNSPLH
TRBV2	TRBJ1-5	ASSRQGAEQPQH
TRBV14	TRBJ2-7	ASRTGGGDEQY
TRBV4-1	TRBJ2-6	ASSRSGRGIGANVLT
TRBV27	TRBJ2-7	ASSVLGTGDPLYEQY
TRBV7-2	TRBJ2-7	ASSLDSNYEQY
TRBV18	TRBJ2-4	ASSRTGRVEGGGKNIQY
TRBV5-4	TRBJ2-7	ASSLRGQGTYEQY
TRBV11-2	TRBJ2-1	ASSLGQYNEQF
TRBV5-1	TRBJ2-7	ASSLDPGSSYEQY
TRBV3-1/TRBV3-2	TRBJ1-2	ASSQDMGEDRGYYGYT
TRBV19	TRBJ2-7	ASGTAGLAGGAAYEQY
TRBV7-2	TRBJ1-5	ASSLGQGALSQH
TRBV5-1	TRBJ2-7	ASSLSQAIGGEQY
TRBV2	TRBJ2-7	ASKTGEIYEQY
TRBV28	TRBJ1-2	ASRSMDQGYGYT